This TCR beta chain emerged from a study of T cell changes during pregnancy in multiple sclerosis. The CDR3 runs to 14 residues. Germline lookup yields CDR1 KGHSH and CDR2 LQKENI. The V gene lost 3 bases and the J gene lost 1 base, with 7 bases spanning the gap. TCRdb's copy holds only in-frame clones and misses some; the assay was immunoSEQ multiplex PCR. The sample yields about 64,000 clones, around 90% seen once. The source of this sequence is a female donor with multiple sclerosis, enrolled in a pregnancy study. This chain links TRBV18 with TRBJ1-5; D gene uncertain. Sample: peripheral blood, taken in the second trimester of pregnancy. This chain's CDR3 is CASSPIESNQPQHF. The CDR3 nucleotides are TGTGCCAGCTCACCCATAGAAAGCAATCAGCCCCAGCATTTT.